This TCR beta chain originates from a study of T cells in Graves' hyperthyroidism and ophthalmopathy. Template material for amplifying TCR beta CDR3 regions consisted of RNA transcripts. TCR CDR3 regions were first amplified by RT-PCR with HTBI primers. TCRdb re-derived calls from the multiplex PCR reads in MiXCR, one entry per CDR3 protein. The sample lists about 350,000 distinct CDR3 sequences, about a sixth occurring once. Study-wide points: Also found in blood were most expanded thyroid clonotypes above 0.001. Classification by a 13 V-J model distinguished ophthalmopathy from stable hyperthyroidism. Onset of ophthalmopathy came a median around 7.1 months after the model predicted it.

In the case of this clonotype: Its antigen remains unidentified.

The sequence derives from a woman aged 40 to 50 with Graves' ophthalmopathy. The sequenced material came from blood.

CDR3 DNA: TGTGCCAGCAGTTTAACGGGCAGGCAGGAGCGACAGCCCCAGCATTTT. Translation: CASSLTGRQERQPQHF. This chain links TRBV28 with TRBJ1-5; D gene unclear. Germline CDR1 reads MDHEN; CDR2 reads SYDVKM. The V end was cut by 2 bases, the J end by 7 bases, with 18 bases between. The CDR3 extends over 16 amino acids.